The clone carrying this TCR beta chain has a handful of counts. Antigen: not known. These data come from a study of human T cells and chemical hapten exposure. Study-wide points: TCRs exceeding a frequency of 1 in 1000 stayed unchanged under DPC sensitization.

TCRdb independently ran MiXCR on the RACE reads; one entry per CDR3 protein. Of fewer than 200,000 distinct CDR3 sequences in the sample, about a quarter are singletons; the top ten hold approximately 2.1%. Time point meaning: patch test 3, about 24 weeks after DPC sensitization. This sample's treatment: therapeutic diphenylcyclopropenone sensitization with weekly scalp DPC. Unfractionated whole blood served as the source for total RNA extraction. This clonotype originated in a woman under 30 with alopecia areata. Some clones in this sample may be carry-over from other donors' samples. The input for sequencing was whole blood, taken in connection with sensitization to the hapten diphenylcyclopropenone (DPC).

CDR3 sequence (DNA): TGTGCCAGCAGCTACCCGACAGGGAGTCTTAATGAGCAGTTCTTC. Its translation is CASSYPTGSLNEQFF. This sequence joins TRBV5-6 and TRBJ2-1, with TRBD1 matching 7 bases. CDR1 SGHDT and CDR2 YYEEEE come from the germline V gene. There are 15 residues in the CDR3. The V gene end was trimmed by 3 bases and the J gene end by 7 bases; junction bases not matched to a gene: 10.